This entry lists 32 T cell receptor beta chains sequenced from one sample in a study of T cell responses to AZD1222 COVID-19 vaccine. The data were produced by immunoSEQ multiplex PCR, yet TCRdb's version contains in-frame clones alone and is incomplete. The sample lists approximately 200,000 clones; 94% were seen once. Sequenced material: peripheral blood, taken 28 days after the second dose of the MenACWY control vaccine. Receptors were obtained from an adult who received the MenACWY meningococcal vaccine as a control.

V is TRBV9 and J is TRBJ2-1, with 9 bases lining up with TRBD2. CDR1 and CDR2 (germline): SGDLS, YYNGEE. The CDR3 contains 15 residues. V shed 0 bases and J 5 bases; nucleotides not matched to a gene: 3. CDR3 region: CASSVGLAGHNEQFF. Written as DNA, the CDR3 is TGTGCCAGCAGCGTAGGGCTAGCGGGACACAATGAGCAGTTCTTC.

The rearrangement uses TRBV4-2 and TRBJ1-5; 9 bases map to TRBD1. The trim removed 0 bases at V and 7 bases at J, leaving 7 bases unmatched. The V gene's germline CDR1 is LGHNA and CDR2 YNFKEQ. The CDR3 totals 16 residues. For the CDR3, the DNA is TGTGCCAGCAGCCAAGACCCGGGACAGGGTGAACAGCCCCAGCATTTT. Translating gives CASSQDPGQGEQPQHF.

The gene calls are TRBV29-1 and TRBJ2-3; 9 bases align to TRBD1. The V gene's germline CDR1 is SQVTM and CDR2 ANQGSEA. V dropped 2 bases and J dropped 3; count of bases not matched to a gene: 18. CDR3 length: 19 amino acids. The CDR3 is CSVELTGGGDREGTDTQYF. CDR3 coding DNA: TGCAGCGTTGAACTCACGGGGGGTGGGGACAGGGAAGGAACAGATACGCAGTATTTT.

The V call is TRBV7-8, the J call TRBJ1-1; D possibly corresponds to TRBD1 (6 bases). Germline CDR1 and CDR2: SGHVS and FQNEAQ. Deletions cut 5 bases from V and 5 bases from J, with 12 bases between. The CDR3 has 13 residues. CDR3 coding DNA: TGTGCCAGCAGCGCAAGCCAGGGGACTGAAGCTTTCTTT. Protein product: CASSASQGTEAFF.

The gene calls are TRBV7-2 and TRBJ1-1; D not resolved. V shed 1 base and J shed 1 base, with 7 bases lying between them. Germline CDR1 is SGHTA and CDR2 is FQGNSA. The CDR3 is 14 residues long. The CDR3: CASSLDTANTEAFF. CDR3 in DNA: TGTGCCAGCAGCTTAGATACGGCGAACACTGAAGCTTTCTTT.

The chain combines TRBV5-1 with TRBJ2-2; D is perhaps TRBD1 (5 bases). The CDR3 is 15 residues long. The germline CDR1 and CDR2 sequences are SGHRS and YFSETQ. The ends were cut back, 1 base at V and 4 bases at J, with 11 bases in the middle. CDR3 sequence reads: CASSLIQGPTGELFF. The CDR3, as DNA: TGCGCCAGCAGCTTGATCCAGGGTCCCACCGGGGAGCTGTTTTTT. The full variable domain, its missing parts supplied by reference TRBV5-1 and TRBJ2-2, is KAGVTQTPRYLIKTRGQQVTLSCSPISGHRSVSWYQQTPGQGLQFLFEYFSETQRNKGNFPGRFSGRQFSNSRSEMNVSTLELGDSALYLCASSLIQGPTGELFFGEGSRLTVL.

The rearrangement links TRBV3-1 (or the pseudogene TRBV3-2) to TRBJ2-3, with a possible D match to TRBD2 (7 bases). Trimming pared 4 bases from V and 1 base from J, leaving 15 bases between. The CDR3 spans 16 residues. Germline V CDR1 and CDR2: LGHDT, YNNKEL (reference sequence). Here the CDR3 reads CASSPSSGGGTDTQYF. In DNA, the CDR3 is TGTGCCAGCAGCCCCTCCTCGGGGGGCGGCACAGATACGCAGTATTTT.

The chain combines TRBV7-2 with TRBJ2-5; the D gene is possibly TRBD2 (6 bases). The CDR3 extends over 15 amino acids. V was pared by 3 bases and J by 4 bases, with 15 bases between. Germline lookup yields CDR1 SGHTA and CDR2 FQGNSA. The CDR3 region is CASSFPGTGVETQYF. CDR3 in DNA: TGTGCCAGCAGCTTCCCCGGGACGGGGGTAGAGACCCAGTACTTC.

The CDR3 sequence is CATSSTSGIDEQYF. The CDR3 nucleotides read TGTGCCACCAGTTCGACTAGCGGGATCGACGAGCAGTACTTC. V and J are TRBV24-1 and TRBJ2-7, with 11 bases that match TRBD2. Germline-derived CDR1 and CDR2 are KGHDR and SFDVKD. There are 14 residues in the CDR3. V gave up 6 bases and J gave up 5 bases; unmatched junction bases: 5.

The chain is built from TRBV3-1 (or the pseudogene TRBV3-2) and TRBJ1-1; D is undetermined. The V gene's germline CDR1 is LGHDT and CDR2 YNNKEL (reference sequence). The CDR3 length is 16 residues. Deletions cut 1 base from V and 0 bases from J, with 12 bases between. CDR3 bases: TGTGCCAGCAGCCAAGTTTCCATAATGATGAACACTGAAGCTTTCTTT. Residues: CASSQVSIMMNTEAFF.

This chain connects TRBV4-1 to TRBJ1-5, with TRBD1 as a possible D gene (5 bases). V was pared by 0 bases and J by 6 bases, with 9 bases between. Germline lookup yields CDR1 MGHRA and CDR2 YSYEKL. This CDR3 has 14 amino acids. The CDR3 loop reads CASSQDKGTQPQHF. DNA for the CDR3: TGCGCCAGCAGCCAAGACAAGGGGACTCAGCCCCAGCATTTT.

CDR3 in amino acids: CASRQGATDTQYF. The CDR3 DNA reads as TGCGCCAGCAGACAGGGGGCGACAGATACGCAGTATTTT. The V call is TRBV5-1, the J call TRBJ2-3; 9 bases agree with TRBD1. With 5 bases clipped from V and 3 bases from J, the junction kept 1 base outside the gene matches. The CDR3 sequence is 13 residues long. Germline lookup yields CDR1 SGHRS and CDR2 YFSETQ. The whole variable domain, remainder taken from reference TRBV5-1 and TRBJ2-3, is KAGVTQTPRYLIKTRGQQVTLSCSPISGHRSVSWYQQTPGQGLQFLFEYFSETQRNKGNFPGRFSGRQFSNSRSEMNVSTLELGDSALYLCASRQGATDTQYFGPGTRLTVL.

The chain recombines TRBV19 with TRBJ2-4; no firm D call. Germline V gene lookup returns CDR1 LNHDA and CDR2 SQIVND (reference sequence). The V and J ends lost 11 bases and 2 bases respectively, with 16 bases between them. The CDR3 is 14 residues long. The CDR3 nucleotides are TGTGCCGGGCCCTCGAGGACCCCCAAAAACATTCAGTACTTC. This translates into CAGPSRTPKNIQYF.

The V gene is TRBV5-6, the J gene TRBJ1-5; 7 nucleotides align to TRBD1. This CDR3 is 16 amino acids long. The germline gives CDR1 SGHDT, CDR2 YYEEEE. With 3 bases clipped from V and 3 bases from J, the junction kept 9 bases outside the gene matches. The CDR3 nucleotides read TGTGCCAGCAGCTCTTACAGGGGAGGACCCAATCAGCCCCAGCATTTT. As protein: CASSSYRGGPNQPQHF.

The V call is TRBV28, the J call TRBJ2-1; 9 bases map to TRBD2. CDR3 length: 18 amino acids. Germline trimming cut 1 base from V and 0 bases from J; bases unmatched to any gene: 7. Germline lookup yields CDR1 MDHEN and CDR2 SYDVKM. In DNA form, the CDR3 reads TGTGCCAGCAGTTTATCTTTAGCGGGAGAAGACTCCTACAATGAGCAGTTCTTC. Its translation: CASSLSLAGEDSYNEQFF.

This chain joins TRBV27 and TRBJ2-7; TRBD2 aligns across 9 bases. V shed 3 bases and J 5 bases; nucleotides not matched to a gene: 8. Germline assignment: CDR1 MNHEY and CDR2 SMNVEV (reference sequence). This CDR3 is built from 15 residues. The CDR3, as DNA: TGTGCCAGCAGTTTCCGGTTAGCGGGAGTAGACGAGCAGTACTTC. Its protein product is CASSFRLAGVDEQYF.

This sequence joins TRBV11-2 and TRBJ1-4; 10 nucleotides line up with TRBD1. This CDR3 has 16 residues. Germline CDR1 is SGHAT and CDR2 is FQNNGV. After removal of 6 bases from V and 8 bases from J, the junction contained 12 bases not matched to a gene. In nucleotides, the CDR3 is TGTGCCAGCAGTCAGGCTACCGGGACAGGGGACGAAAAACTGTTTTTT. This translates into CASSQATGTGDEKLFF.

This clone was seen once. The DNA for the CDR3 is TGTGCCAGCAGCTTAGATCCGGGCTCCGCATACGAGCAGTACTTC. Translating it yields CASSLDPGSAYEQYF. The genes are TRBV11-2 and TRBJ2-7; D not resolved. Germline V gene sequence: CDR1 SGHAT, CDR2 FQNNGV. This CDR3 comprises 15 residues. Between the trimmed V and J ends, which lost 0 bases and 4 bases, there was a span of 13 bases.

The chain employs TRBV12-3 or TRBV12-4 and TRBJ2-5; 10 bases line up with TRBD1. This CDR3 spans 13 amino acids. J gave up 9 bases and V 5 bases, and 6 bases lay outside the gene matches. The DNA of the CDR3 is TGTGCCAGCAGTACCGGGACAGGGGTGGCCCAGTACTTC. Translation: CASSTGTGVAQYF.

The rearrangement links TRBV5-6 to TRBJ2-1, with D perhaps TRBD1 (6 bases). Germline assignment: CDR1 SGHDT and CDR2 YYEEEE. The V end was cut by 4 bases, the J end by 9 bases, with 11 bases between. The CDR3 spans 12 residues. The CDR3 nucleotides are TGTGCCAGCAGCCCAGGGGATACTGAGCAGTTCTTC. This sequence encodes CASSPGDTEQFF.

This sequence joins TRBV7-9 and TRBJ2-7, with a possible D match to TRBD1 (6 bases). Germline values: CDR1 SEHNR, CDR2 FQNEAQ (reference sequence). V dropped 4 bases and J dropped 5 bases, with 12 bases sitting between them. The CDR3 spans 13 residues. The CDR3 protein is CASSSTGNDEQYF. In DNA form, the CDR3 reads TGTGCCAGCAGCTCAACAGGGAACGACGAGCAGTACTTC.

This chain connects TRBV5-4 to TRBJ1-2, with D possibly matching TRBD1 (5 bases). The V gene's germline CDR1 is SGHNT and CDR2 YYREEE (reference sequence). The CDR3 is 13 amino acids. V shed 3 bases and J shed 6 bases, with 12 bases lying between them. CDR3 loop: CASSSQGTHGYTF. CDR3 nucleotides: TGTGCCAGCAGCTCCCAAGGGACCCATGGCTACACCTTC.

The genes are TRBV4-3 and TRBJ2-7; tentative D call: TRBD1 (5 bases). The CDR3 is 14 residues long. Between the trimmed V and J ends, which lost 2 bases and 1 base, there was a span of 9 bases. Germline V gives CDR1 LGHNA, CDR2 YSLEER. CDR3 sequence reads: CASSQKQDSYEQYF. CDR3 DNA sequence: TGCGCCAGCAGCCAAAAACAGGATTCCTACGAGCAGTACTTC.

The V gene is TRBV15, the J gene TRBJ2-7; D remains ambiguous. CDR1 LNHNV and CDR2 YYDKDF come from the germline V gene (reference sequence). Between the trimmed V and J ends, which lost 3 bases and 5 bases, there was a span of 8 bases. This CDR3 has 12 residues. This chain's CDR3 is CATSRDRHEQYF. The CDR3 nucleotides read TGTGCCACCAGCAGGGACCGACACGAGCAGTACTTC. Filled out from reference TRBV15 and TRBJ2-7, the complete variable domain reads DAMVIQNPRYQVTQFGKPVTLSCSQTLNHNVMYWYQQKSSQAPKLLFHYYDKDFNNEADTPDNFQSRRPNTSFCFLDIRSPGLGDTAMYLCATSRDRHEQYFGPGTRLTVT.

The V and J genes are TRBV6-5 and TRBJ1-3; D may be TRBD1 (6 bases). Germline CDR1 MNHEY, CDR2 SVGAGI. The V end was cut by 2 bases, the J end by 8 bases, with 16 bases between. The CDR3 is made up of 15 amino acids. CDR3 bases: TGTGCCAGCAGTTACCCATCGTCAGGGGCGGACACCATATATTTT. Protein sequence: CASSYPSSGADTIYF.

V and J are TRBV4-3 and TRBJ2-1; 7 nucleotides match TRBD2. The CDR3 is 17 amino acids. V trimming: 3 bases; J trimming: 15 bases; junction bases outside the gene matches: 23. CDR1 LGHNA and CDR2 YSLEER come from the germline V gene. The CDR3 DNA is TGCGCCAGCAGCCAGTCGACCACGGGACTACACTTTCAACGCAGGTTCTTC. It is translated as CASSQSTTGLHFQRRFF.

The rearrangement links TRBV28 to TRBJ2-1; 7 bases agree with TRBD1. The germline CDR1 and CDR2 sequences are MDHEN and SYDVKM. This CDR3 comprises 15 residues. V dropped 6 bases and J dropped 6; count of bases not matched to a gene: 11. CDR3 sequence reads: CASRPLEGTANEQFF. CDR3 DNA: TGTGCCAGCAGACCCCTCGAAGGGACAGCCAATGAGCAGTTCTTC.

This clone was seen just once. The chain has TRBV7-2 and TRBJ2-1; weak D call: TRBD1 (6 bases). CDR3 length equals 16 residues. The V gene's germline CDR1 is SGHTA and CDR2 FQGNSA. Trimming removed 4 bases at V and 4 bases at J, with 17 bases between. CDR3 sequence reads: CASSSTPGTTYNEQFF. For the CDR3, the DNA is TGTGCCAGCAGCTCCACCCCCGGGACAACTTACAATGAGCAGTTCTTC.

J is TRBJ1-2 and V is TRBV19; D is ambiguous. The CDR3 loop spans 15 amino acids. In germline, CDR1 is LNHDA, CDR2 SQIVND (reference sequence). Trimming cost V 7 bases and J 6 bases, with 21 bases left between them. The CDR3 spells CASISRTRDIDGYTF. The CDR3 nucleotides read TGTGCCAGTATTTCGAGGACCCGAGATATAGATGGCTACACCTTC.

This clone was recorded once. This chain joins TRBV6-5 and TRBJ2-2; TRBD1 aligns across 7 bases. The CDR3 has 13 amino acids. Germline CDR1 and CDR2: MNHEY and SVGAGI. The junction had 2 bases not matched to a gene; V was cut back by 5 bases and J by 5 bases. The CDR3, as DNA: TGTGCCAGCAGTCAGACAGGGACCGGGGAGCTGTTTTTT. Amino acid sequence: CASSQTGTGELFF.

This chain joins TRBV6-5 and TRBJ1-3; the D is unclear. The CDR3 is 15 amino acids. Germline loops: CDR1 MNHEY, CDR2 SVGAGI. V was shortened by 2 bases and J by 4 bases, with 12 bases between the two germline ends. The CDR3 is CASSYVGEGGNTIYF. The CDR3 coding sequence is TGTGCCAGCAGTTACGTAGGTGAAGGGGGAAACACCATATATTTT.

In this sample, this clone turned up once. The V and J genes are TRBV27 and TRBJ1-2; D is ambiguous. Germline CDR1 is MNHEY and CDR2 is SMNVEV (reference sequence). Trimming cost V 5 bases and J 5 bases, with 15 bases left between them. The CDR3 covers 14 residues. The CDR3, as DNA: TGTGCCAGCAGTCCCCGACGGACGGAATATGGCTACACCTTC. Residues: CASSPRRTEYGYTF.